Listed below are T cell receptor beta chains from one sample, sequenced in a study of blood T cell repertoires in COVID-19. Only in-frame clones appear in the TCRdb table, and some are missing; sequencing was by immunoSEQ multiplex PCR. Among 200,000 to 250,000 clones, almost 85% were seen once, and the ten largest hold 4.5% to 6%. The sequenced sample consisted of peripheral blood. These receptors were collected from a man aged 45-60 years with COVID-19, enrolled during active disease. Each CDR3 is given with its conserved first and last residue. A D gene is named only where the DNA matches it firmly. Clone size is given for some rows only: seen once, a few or many times, or a class if the clone is expanded.

TGTGCCAGCAGCTTAAGGGGCTTAGGTGAGACCCAGTACTTC	CASSLRGLGETQYF	-	TRBV7-3	TRBJ2-5	-
TGCAGTGCTAGTGACGTGGCGGGGGGTGCCTACAATGAGCAGTTCTTC	CSASDVAGGAYNEQFF	TRBD2	TRBV20-1	TRBJ2-1	-
TGCGCCAGCAGTTTTGGCGGCTCAATGACCGGAAACACCATATATTTT	CASSFGGSMTGNTIYF	-	TRBV5-1	TRBJ1-3	-
TGTGCCAGCAGCCCCTCTTCCACTACCAATCAGCCCCAGCATTTT	CASSPSSTTNQPQHF	-	TRBV3-1/TRBV3-2	TRBJ1-5	-
TGTGCCAGCAGCCTCGGGACAGGGGGCGTGGAGCCCCAGCATTTT	CASSLGTGGVEPQHF	TRBD1	TRBV5-8	TRBJ1-5	once
TGTGCCAGCAGCGGGGACAGGGCTTTGGCGCAGTATTTT	CASSGDRALAQYF	TRBD1	TRBV5-5	TRBJ2-3	-
TGTGCCAGCAGCCCGGACAGGGGCTTCAATGAAAAACTGTTTTTT	CASSPDRGFNEKLFF	TRBD1	TRBV7-9	TRBJ1-4	medium-sized
TGTGCCAGCAGCGTCCCTAGCGGGGGGGCGGAAGAGCAGTTCTTC	CASSVPSGGAEEQFF	TRBD2	TRBV11-2	TRBJ2-1	-
TGTGCCTGGAGTGTCGCAGGGGGCTACGAGCAGTACTTC	CAWSVAGGYEQYF	TRBD1	TRBV30	TRBJ2-7	-
TGTGCCATCAGTGAGTGGACGCCGGGGGGGGCCACGGAGGAGCAGTACTTC	CAISEWTPGGATEEQYF	TRBD2	TRBV10-3	TRBJ2-7	-
TGTGCCAGTACAGGGGGCTCTGGCTACACCTTC	CASTGGSGYTF	TRBD1	TRBV19	TRBJ1-2	-
TGTGCCAGCAGCCGACAGACAGGCGGCACTGAAGCTTTCTTT	CASSRQTGGTEAFF	-	TRBV7-9	TRBJ1-1	few
TGCAGTGCTAGTCGCCAGCATTTT	CSASRQHF	-	TRBV20-1	TRBJ1-5	-
TGTGCCAGCAGTTTACGCCAGGGAAAGAATTCACCCCTCCACTTT	CASSLRQGKNSPLHF	-	TRBV27	TRBJ1-6	-
TGCAGCGTTGAAGCCCAGGCGGGGACGCAGACCCAGTACTTC	CSVEAQAGTQTQYF	-	TRBV29-1	TRBJ2-5	-
TGTGCCAGTAGTATGGGGTCGGGCGGGGGATTGAACACAGATACGCAGTATTTT	CASSMGSGGGLNTDTQYF	TRBD2	TRBV19	TRBJ2-3	-
TGTGCCTGGAGTCCTCTTGGAGGGGAGCTTACAACTAATGAAAAACTGTTTTTT	CAWSPLGGELTTNEKLFF	-	TRBV30	TRBJ1-4	-
TGTGCCAGCAGCCAAGATAGCCCCACAGATACGCAGTATTTT	CASSQDSPTDTQYF	-	TRBV4-2	TRBJ2-3	once
TGTGCCAGCAGCCAAGATCCATTTAACTATGGCTACACCTTC	CASSQDPFNYGYTF	-	TRBV3-1/TRBV3-2	TRBJ1-2	once
TGTGCCAGCAGTTACTCCGCAGGGGTAGAGACCCAGTACTTC	CASSYSAGVETQYF	-	TRBV6-5	TRBJ2-5	-